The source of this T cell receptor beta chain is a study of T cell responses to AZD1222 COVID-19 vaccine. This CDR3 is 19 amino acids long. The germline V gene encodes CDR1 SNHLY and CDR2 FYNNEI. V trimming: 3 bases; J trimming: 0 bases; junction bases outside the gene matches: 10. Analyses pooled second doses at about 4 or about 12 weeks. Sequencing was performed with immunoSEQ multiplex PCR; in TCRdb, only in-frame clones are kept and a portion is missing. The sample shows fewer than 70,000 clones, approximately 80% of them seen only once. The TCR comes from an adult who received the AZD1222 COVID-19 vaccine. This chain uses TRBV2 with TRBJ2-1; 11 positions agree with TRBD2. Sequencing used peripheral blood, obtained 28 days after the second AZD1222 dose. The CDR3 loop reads CASSDGLAGGDTSYNEQFF. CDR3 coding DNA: TGTGCCAGCAGTGATGGTCTAGCGGGGGGTGACACCTCCTACAATGAGCAGTTCTTC.